Included here is one T cell receptor (beta chain) sequence, with context. Its target antigen remains unknown. Base qualities are not recorded, but no much larger clone differs from it by a single base. The data derive from a study of blood T cell repertoires in COVID-19 (dated by TCRdb to the early 2020s). Background for the entire study: Collaborator samples came from the United States, Italy and Spain and covered acute and convalescent phases of COVID-19. Nearly every sample came with metadata listing a de-identified subject ID, COVID-19 status, age in years and sex. Where HLA class I and class II types were available, the types were taken from metadata supplied by the sample provider, not from assay-based typing. The repertoires were released in a freely available public database intended as a resource for research on the immune response to SARS-CoV-2. Subjects who had been exposed to COVID-19, were actively infected with it, or had recovered from it provided the deeply sampled blood TCRbeta repertoires that made up the dataset. The material from the prospective study consisted of cDNA or gDNA derived from T cells, B-cell-depleted T cells, or PBMCs. Samples were obtained from the ongoing ImmuneRACE study (first 160 participants) and from 950 to 1,500 subjects provided by 6 global collaborators.

TCRbeta CDR3 regions were amplified from genomic DNA by means of the immunoSEQ Assay, a bias-controlled multiplex PCR. The authors' analysis ran thus. Nucleated cell counts per sample were estimated from amplification of reference gene primers within the assay. To quantify the absolute abundance of each unique TCRbeta CDR3 rearrangement, sequence reads were collapsed and filtered. For each sample, productive Simpson clonality was calculated as the square root of Simpson's diversity index across productive rearrangements. In TCRdb, the immuneACCESS table is reduced to in-frame sequences with V and J assigned. These tables do not hold every clone; where another copy was compared, an unresolved V gene accounts for under half, and the others remain unexplained. That table is the source of V, J and clone size, and D and trimming were worked out from the DNA. In all, the sample holds approximately 250,000 clones, and roughly 82% of those were seen once. 5% to 7% of the sample is taken by the ten largest.

The investigation overall reported the following: Clinical and demographic metadata were provided uncurated, with the amount varying by source and participant.

One collaborating source in Seattle enrolled patients during active infection and followed them longitudinally through the course of disease. Collaborating institutions collected whole blood in K2EDTA tubes following their own protocols. Collaborator samples were shipped for TCRbeta analysis as frozen whole blood, isolated PBMCs, or DNA extracted from either sample type. The germline V gene sets CDR1 to SGHAT and CDR2 to FQNNGV. Germline trimming amounts to 1 base on V and 6 bases on J, with 4 as the count of junction bases outside the gene matches. The CDR3, cysteine through phenylalanine, is 15 amino acids long. The entry retains the CDR3 DNA only, 45 bases that are in frame from base 1.

The receptor was isolated from a woman of 80 years or more with COVID-19, enrolled during active disease. The chain is encoded by TRBV11-2 joined to TRBJ1-5; 9 central nucleotides agree with TRBD1. Material for sequencing was peripheral blood. The CDR3 is CASSLVTGGLQPQHF. The DNA reads TGTGCCAGCAGCTTAGTGACAGGGGGTCTTCAGCCCCAGCATTTT.